This note documents a single TCR beta chain sequence. The sample belongs to a study of cytotoxic CD8 clonotypes in ibrutinib-treated CLL. The V gene lost 3 bases and the J gene lost 4 bases, with 7 bases spanning the gap. The germline V gene has CDR1 GTSNPN and CDR2 SVGIG (reference sequence). This CDR3 is 11 amino acids long. Libraries were prepared by immunoSEQ multiplex PCR; TCRdb keeps only in-frame clonotypes and omits some of them. The repertoire holds fewer than 75,000 clones, with roughly 70% as singletons. TCR beta libraries used 1.5 to 2 micrograms of DNA from cryopreserved PBMCs. This sample comprised PBMCs, obtained after 12 months of ibrutinib treatment. This clonotype was sampled from a human donor with chronic lymphocytic leukemia. The chain employs TRBV30 and TRBJ2-7; perhaps TRBD2 as D (5 bases). CDR3 bases: TGTGCCTGGAGCGGGAATTACGAGCAGTACTTC. Amino acid sequence: CAWSGNYEQYF.